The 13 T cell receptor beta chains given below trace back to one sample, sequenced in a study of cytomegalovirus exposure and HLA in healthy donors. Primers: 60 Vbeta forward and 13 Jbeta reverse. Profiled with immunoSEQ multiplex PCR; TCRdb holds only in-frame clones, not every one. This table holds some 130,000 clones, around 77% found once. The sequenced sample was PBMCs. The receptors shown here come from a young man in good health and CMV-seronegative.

CDR3 in amino acids: CASSRRAQETQYF. The CDR3 nucleotides read TGCGCCAGCAGTCGGCGAGCGCAAGAGACCCAGTACTTC. This sequence joins TRBV5-1 and TRBJ2-5; D call uncertain. Deletions cut 5 bases from V and 2 bases from J, with 10 bases between. The CDR3 runs 13 residues. The V gene's germline CDR1 is SGHRS and CDR2 YFSETQ.

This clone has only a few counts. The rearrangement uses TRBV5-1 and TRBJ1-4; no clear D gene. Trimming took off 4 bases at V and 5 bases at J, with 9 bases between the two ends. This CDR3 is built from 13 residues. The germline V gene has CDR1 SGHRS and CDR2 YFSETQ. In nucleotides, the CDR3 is TGCGCCAGCAGCATAGATCTAAATGAAAAACTGTTTTTT. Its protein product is CASSIDLNEKLFF.

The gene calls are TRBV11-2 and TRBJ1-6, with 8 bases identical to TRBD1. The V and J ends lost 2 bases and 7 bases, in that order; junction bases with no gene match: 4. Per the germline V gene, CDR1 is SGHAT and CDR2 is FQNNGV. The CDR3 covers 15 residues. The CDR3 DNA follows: TGTGCCAGCAGCTTAACCGGGACAGGAAATTCACCCCTCCACTTT. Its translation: CASSLTGTGNSPLHF.

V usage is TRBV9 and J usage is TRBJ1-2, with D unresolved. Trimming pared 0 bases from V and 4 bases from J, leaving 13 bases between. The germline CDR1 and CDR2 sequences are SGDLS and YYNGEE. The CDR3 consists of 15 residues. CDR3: CASSVGRGMSYGYTF. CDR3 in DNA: TGTGCCAGCAGCGTAGGTAGAGGGATGTCCTATGGCTACACCTTC.

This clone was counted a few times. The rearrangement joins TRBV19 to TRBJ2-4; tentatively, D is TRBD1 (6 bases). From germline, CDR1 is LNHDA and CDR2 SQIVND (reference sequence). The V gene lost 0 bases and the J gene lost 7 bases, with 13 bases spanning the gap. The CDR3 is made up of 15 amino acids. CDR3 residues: CASSIDRTVMNIQYF. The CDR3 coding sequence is TGTGCCAGTAGTATAGATCGGACAGTCATGAACATTCAGTACTTC.

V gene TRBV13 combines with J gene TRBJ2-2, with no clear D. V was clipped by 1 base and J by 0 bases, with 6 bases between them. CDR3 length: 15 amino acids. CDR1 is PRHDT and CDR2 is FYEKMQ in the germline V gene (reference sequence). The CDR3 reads CASSLERPNTGELFF. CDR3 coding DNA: TGTGCCAGCAGCTTAGAGCGTCCGAACACCGGGGAGCTGTTTTTT. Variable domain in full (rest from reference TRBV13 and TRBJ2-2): AAGVIQSPRHLIKEKRETATLKCYPIPRHDTVYWYQQGPGQDPQFLISFYEKMQSDKGSIPDRFSAQQFSDYHSELNMSSLELGDSALYFCASSLERPNTGELFFGEGSRLTVL.

CDR3 region: CASSFPGTPYGYTF. CDR3 nucleotide sequence: TGTGCCAGTAGTTTCCCCGGGACTCCCTATGGCTACACCTTC. The chain has TRBV19 and TRBJ1-2; weak D call: TRBD1 (5 bases). The CDR3 consists of 14 residues. V lost 5 bases to trimming and J lost 4 bases, with 14 bases between them. The germline V gene has CDR1 LNHDA and CDR2 SQIVND (reference sequence). The entire variable domain, with the rest obtained from reference TRBV19 and TRBJ1-2, is as follows: DGGITQSPKYLFRKEGQNVTLSCEQNLNHDAMYWYRQDPGQGLRLIYYSQIVNDFQKGDIAEGYSVSREKKESFPLTVTSAQKNPTAFYLCASSFPGTPYGYTFGSGTRLTVV.

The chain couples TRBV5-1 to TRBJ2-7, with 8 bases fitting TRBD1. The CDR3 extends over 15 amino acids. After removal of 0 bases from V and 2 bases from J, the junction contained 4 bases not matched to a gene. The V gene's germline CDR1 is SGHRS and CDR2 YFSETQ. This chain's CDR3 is CASSLASDRAYEQYF. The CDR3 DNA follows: TGCGCCAGCAGCTTGGCCTCGGACAGGGCCTACGAGCAGTACTTC.

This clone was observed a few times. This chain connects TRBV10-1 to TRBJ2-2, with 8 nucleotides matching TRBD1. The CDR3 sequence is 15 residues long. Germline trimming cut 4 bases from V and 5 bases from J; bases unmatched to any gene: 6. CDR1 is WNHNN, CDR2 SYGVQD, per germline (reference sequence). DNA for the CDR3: TGCGCCAGCAGTGCAGGGGGCGCAAAAACCGGGGAGCTGTTTTTT. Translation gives CASSAGGAKTGELFF.

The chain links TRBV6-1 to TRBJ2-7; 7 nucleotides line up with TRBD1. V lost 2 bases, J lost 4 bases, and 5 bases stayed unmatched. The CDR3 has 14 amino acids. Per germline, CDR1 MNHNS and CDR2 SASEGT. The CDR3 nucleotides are TGTGCCAGCAGTGAAACGAGGGGGCGGTACGAGCAGTACTTC. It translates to CASSETRGRYEQYF.

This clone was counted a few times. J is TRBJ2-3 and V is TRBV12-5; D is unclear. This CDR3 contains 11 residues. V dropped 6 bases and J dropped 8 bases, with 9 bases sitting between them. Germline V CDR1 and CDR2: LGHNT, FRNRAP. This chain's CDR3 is CASGESFTQYF. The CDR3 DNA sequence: TGTGCTAGTGGCGAGTCCTTTACGCAGTATTTT. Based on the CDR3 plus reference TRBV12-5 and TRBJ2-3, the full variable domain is DARVTQTPRHKVTEMGQEVTMRCQPILGHNTVFWYRQTMMQGLELLAYFRNRAPLDDSGMPKDRFSAEMPDATLATLKIQPSEPRDSAVYFCASGESFTQYFGPGTRLTVL.

The CDR3: CSVTVYNEQFF. CDR3 DNA sequence: TGCAGCGTGACAGTCTACAATGAGCAGTTCTTC. This rearrangement joins TRBV29-1 to TRBJ2-1; D is perhaps TRBD1 (5 bases). The V gene lost 6 bases and the J gene lost 3 bases, with 6 bases spanning the gap. Germline CDR1 SQVTM, CDR2 ANQGSEA. The CDR3 runs 11 residues.

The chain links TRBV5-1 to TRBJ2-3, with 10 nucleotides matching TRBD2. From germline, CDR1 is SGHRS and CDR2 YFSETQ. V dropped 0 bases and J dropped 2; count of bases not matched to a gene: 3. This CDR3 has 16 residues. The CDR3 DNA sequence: TGCGCCAGCAGCTTGGGGACTAGCGGTACCACAGATACGCAGTATTTT. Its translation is CASSLGTSGTTDTQYF. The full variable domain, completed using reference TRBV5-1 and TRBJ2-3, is KAGVTQTPRYLIKTRGQQVTLSCSPISGHRSVSWYQQTPGQGLQFLFEYFSETQRNKGNFPGRFSGRQFSNSRSEMNVSTLELGDSALYLCASSLGTSGTTDTQYFGPGTRLTVL.